The rows below give T cell receptor beta chains drawn from one sample of a study of blood T cell repertoires in COVID-19. Assay used: immunoSEQ multiplex PCR; TCRdb lists only in-frame clones, some missing. This table has some 66,000 clones, just over 85% appearing once. The sample taken for sequencing was peripheral blood. Receptors originate from a man aged 50 to 59 with active COVID-19. Each CDR3 is given without its conserved first and last residue.

12	TRBV6-5	TRBJ1-2	ASSRKVDRRGYT
14	TRBV9	TRBJ1-4	ASSVGWTGINEKLF
12	TRBV3-1/TRBV3-2	TRBJ1-1	ASSKGGQNTEAF
12	TRBV18	TRBJ1-2	ASSPPGLTRGYT
13	TRBV5-8	TRBJ2-5	ASSRGRGVQETQY
9	TRBV30	TRBJ2-3	AWSGLAAQY
11	TRBV3-1/TRBV3-2	TRBJ1-1	ASSQERQGQAF
13	TRBV9	TRBJ1-3	ASSPSRGSGNTIY
9	TRBV2	TRBJ1-2	ASIREDGYT
11	TRBV5-1	TRBJ2-1	ASSLATYNEQF
12	TRBV3-1/TRBV3-2	TRBJ2-2	ASQSRENTGELF
12	TRBV7-3	TRBJ2-1	ASNTGGPHNEQF
12	TRBV5-1	TRBJ1-1	ASSGGQGVAEAF
12	TRBV5-1	TRBJ1-1	ASSFQGGDTEAF
13	TRBV19	TRBJ1-5	ASSVGQGEGQPQH
12	TRBV2	TRBJ2-5	ASSGGWERETQY
15	TRBV2	TRBJ1-2	ASSATGIASPLYGYT
11	TRBV27	TRBJ1-2	ASSDSYNYGYT
16	TRBV1	TRBJ2-2	TSSQDKERESGTGELF
11	TRBV7-8	TRBJ1-5	ASGRTLNQPQH
12	TRBV6-5	TRBJ2-5	ASRTQSGLVTQY
13	TRBV19	TRBJ1-6	ASSIGSTGNSPLH
15	TRBV5-1	TRBJ2-3	ASSDSTSGRAGDTQY
13	TRBV28	TRBJ2-4	ASSRPAGAKNIQY
11	TRBV2	TRBJ1-6	ASKTGEGSPLH
14	TRBV7-2	TRBJ2-1	ASSVTSGGARNEQF
15	TRBV4-1	TRBJ2-1	ASSQGGAAVAYNEQF
12	TRBV10-3	TRBJ1-5	AISESTRNQPQH
14	TRBV10-3	TRBJ2-5	AISPTLGGEQETQY
14	TRBV18	TRBJ2-2	ASSPRLAGVGGELF
10	TRBV12-5	TRBJ1-5	ASAGTAQPQH
12	TRBV9	TRBJ2-1	ASSAGLDYNEQF
12	TRBV24-1	TRBJ1-1	ATSEQPGSVQAF
13	TRBV2	TRBJ1-5	ASRGRQGDNQPQH
13	TRBV5-1	TRBJ2-1	ASSVSREGPNEQF